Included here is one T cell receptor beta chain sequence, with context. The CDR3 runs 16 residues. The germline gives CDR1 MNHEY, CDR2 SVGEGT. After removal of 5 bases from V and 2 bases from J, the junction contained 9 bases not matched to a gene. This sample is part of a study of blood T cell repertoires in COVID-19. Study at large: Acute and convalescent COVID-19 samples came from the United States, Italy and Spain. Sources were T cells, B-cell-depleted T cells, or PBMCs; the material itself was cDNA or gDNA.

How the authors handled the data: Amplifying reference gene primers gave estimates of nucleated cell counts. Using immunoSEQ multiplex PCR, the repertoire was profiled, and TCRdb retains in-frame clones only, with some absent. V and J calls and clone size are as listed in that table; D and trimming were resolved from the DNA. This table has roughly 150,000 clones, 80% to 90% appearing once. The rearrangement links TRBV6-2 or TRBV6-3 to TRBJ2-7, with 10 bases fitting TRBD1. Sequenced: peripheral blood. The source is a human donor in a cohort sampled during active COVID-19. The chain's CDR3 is CASSHIGTGVPYEQYF. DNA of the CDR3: TGTGCCAGCAGTCACATTGGGACAGGGGTCCCCTACGAGCAGTACTTC.